This TCR beta chain comes out of a study of blood T cell repertoires in COVID-19 (dated by TCRdb to the early 2020s). At the level of the whole study: Samples covering the acute and convalescent phases of COVID-19 were provided by collaborators in the United States, Italy and Spain. Deeply sampled blood TCRbeta repertoires from subjects exposed to, actively infected with, or recovered from COVID-19 were included in the dataset. The repertoires were released in a freely available public database intended as a resource for research on the immune response to SARS-CoV-2. The sample metadata nearly always contained a de-identified subject ID, COVID-19 status, age in years and sex. The material from the prospective study consisted of cDNA or gDNA derived from T cells, B-cell-depleted T cells, or PBMCs. Samples were obtained from the ongoing ImmuneRACE study (first 160 participants) and from about 1,300 subjects provided by 6 global collaborators. HLA class I and class II types, where available, came from metadata supplied by the sample provider rather than from assay-based typing. Points the paper makes about the study in general: How much clinical and demographic metadata was included differed by source and by participant, and the metadata was provided uncurated.

TCRbeta CDR3 regions were amplified from genomic DNA using the immunoSEQ Assay, a bias-controlled multiplex PCR. On the authors' methods: The number of nucleated cells in each sample was estimated from the amplification of reference gene primers within the assay. Sequence reads were collapsed and filtered to measure the absolute abundance of every unique TCRbeta CDR3 rearrangement. For each sample, productive Simpson clonality was calculated as the square root of Simpson's diversity index across productive rearrangements. Imported from immuneACCESS, the table was reduced by TCRdb to in-frame sequences with V and J called. These copies leave out some clones; in studies compared against another copy, an unresolved V gene accounts for under half, and the cause of the remainder is not known. V, J and clone size reflect that table, while D and trimming were determined from the DNA. This sample holds about 190,000 clones; about nine tenths were observed only once. Roughly 6.7% of the sample rests with the top ten.

Each collaborating institution followed its own protocols to collect whole blood in K2EDTA tubes. Collaborator samples were shipped for TCRbeta analysis as frozen whole blood, isolated PBMCs, or DNA extracted from either sample type. This clone was seen once. No cognate antigen has been identified for it. Base qualities are not recorded, but no much larger clone differs from it by a single base. The sample comprised peripheral blood. The clonotype comes from a middle-aged man with acute or convalescent COVID-19.

The CDR3 reads as follows: CASSLWGTNNQPQHF. The DNA is as follows: TGTGCCAGCAGCTTGTGGGGGACAAATAATCAGCCCCAGCATTTT. Here the chain combines TRBV7-2 and TRBJ1-5, and TRBD1 may be the D gene, going by 6 matching bases. Per the germline V gene, SGHTA is the CDR1 and FQGNSA is the CDR2. The CDR3 contains 15 residues, cysteine and phenylalanine counted. Only the CDR3 region is kept as DNA, spanning 45 bases read in frame from base 1. Cut back by 3 bases and 4 bases, the V and J ends lie 13 bases apart.